The clone carrying this T cell receptor (beta chain) was counted a few times. Its antigen remains unknown. Reverse transcribing all isolated RNA meant expressed TCRB transcripts were sequenced. TCRdb's copy holds only in-frame clones and misses some; the assay was immunoSEQ multiplex PCR. The repertoire holds some 280,000 clones, with around 15% as singletons. This sample stems from a study of beta chain features in type 1 diabetes. The wider study: Patients shared similar age, gender and cell yields with healthy donors.

General study points: Among type 1 diabetes patients, VDJ junctions had fewer insertions and more deletions. The study found that naive, central memory and Treg TCRB repertoires appeared more similar in patients than in healthy donors. In all four CD4+ subsets, TCRB CDR3 length was significantly, moderately reduced in type 1 diabetes.

This clonotype originated in a man between 25 and 39 years old with type 1 diabetes. The specimen sequenced was naive CD4+ T cells from blood.

The CDR3 DNA reads TGTGCCAGCAGCAACCGGGACAGCCCAGGTGGCTACACCTTC. It is translated as CASSNRDSPGGYTF. This sequence joins TRBV7-2 and TRBJ1-2, with TRBD1 identical over 7 bases. This CDR3 comprises 14 residues. J lost 7 bases, V lost 5 bases, and 10 bases had no gene match. CDR1 and CDR2 (germline): SGHTA, FQGNSA.